The 23 T cell receptor beta chains reported below all come from one sample, sequenced in a study of cytomegalovirus exposure and HLA in healthy donors. 13 Jbeta primers and 60 Vbeta primers were used for the PCR. Method: immunoSEQ multiplex PCR; TCRdb's copy keeps in-frame clones and lacks some. The data include about 130,000 clones; the top ten clones carry around 1.6%. Sequencing used PBMCs. These receptors were collected from a man aged 18-30 years in good health and CMV-seronegative.

V gene TRBV19 combines with J gene TRBJ1-5, with 7 bases identical to TRBD1. The CDR3 extends over 16 amino acids. The germline CDR1 and CDR2 sequences are LNHDA and SQIVND (reference sequence). V was pared by 0 bases and J by 2 bases, with 4 bases of the junction left unmatched. CDR3 protein: CASSIEKGAGNQPQHF. CDR3 DNA sequence: TGTGCCAGTAGTATAGAGAAGGGGGCAGGCAATCAGCCCCAGCATTTT.

This chain joins TRBV11-3 and TRBJ2-1; 10 positions agree with TRBD2. V gave up 0 bases and J gave up 6 bases; unmatched junction bases: 11. CDR1 is SGHNT and CDR2 is YENEEA in the germline V gene. The CDR3 runs to 18 residues. The CDR3 DNA reads as TGTGCCAGCAGCTTAGATCAGGGGGGGACTAGCGCTCGCAATGAGCAGTTCTTC. This sequence encodes CASSLDQGGTSARNEQFF.

About this clone: Relative to the germline gene, one junction end is altered; a read error may explain this. Other nucleotide sequences from this sample produce the same CDR3. The J gene is TRBJ2-5, the V gene TRBV15; no reliable D call. CDR3 size: 13 residues. Germline lookup yields CDR1 LNHNV and CDR2 YYDKDF (reference sequence). The CDR3 loop is CATSRVIQEAQYF. As DNA, the CDR3 is TGTGCCACTAGCAGAGTGATCCAAGAGGCCCAGTACTTC.

The rearrangement uses TRBV4-3 and TRBJ2-2, with TRBD2 matching 7 bases. Germline V gene data show CDR1 as LGHNA and CDR2 as YSLEER. V was pared by 0 bases and J by 7 bases, with 5 bases of the junction left unmatched. The CDR3 runs 15 residues. For the CDR3, the DNA is TGCGCCAGCAGCCAAGATCGGGGGGTGGTCGGGGAGCTGTTTTTT. Translation: CASSQDRGVVGELFF.

The chain has TRBV29-1 and TRBJ1-1, with no clear D. Germline V CDR1 and CDR2: SQVTM, ANQGSEA. Trimming left V 7 bases short and J 2 bases short, with 5 bases between. This CDR3 contains 10 residues. CDR3: CSAFNTEAFF. CDR3 coding DNA: TGCAGCGCCTTTAACACTGAAGCTTTCTTT.

The chain joins TRBV19 to TRBJ2-3; 7 positions match TRBD1. The germline V gene has CDR1 LNHDA and CDR2 SQIVND (reference sequence). The V segment lost 1 base and the J segment 2 bases; nucleotides outside the gene matches: 3. This CDR3 comprises 15 residues. CDR3 sequence (DNA): TGTGCCAGTAGTATAGGGACAGGCCACACAGATACGCAGTATTTT. This sequence encodes CASSIGTGHTDTQYF.

The chain links TRBV19 to TRBJ1-5; D is possibly TRBD1 (6 bases). The germline gives CDR1 LNHDA, CDR2 SQIVND (reference sequence). The CDR3 is 16 residues long. The V end lost 4 bases, the J end lost 6 bases, and 19 bases lay between the germline ends. The CDR3 loop is CASSTSSGAGGQPQHF. The CDR3 DNA reads TGTGCCAGTAGTACCTCATCGGGGGCGGGGGGTCAGCCCCAGCATTTT.

The V and J genes are TRBV2 and TRBJ1-4; TRBD1 is a possible D gene (5 bases). Germline V CDR1 and CDR2: SNHLY, FYNNEI. V was clipped by 1 base and J by 7 bases, with 16 bases between them. The CDR3 extends over 16 amino acids. The CDR3: CASSEEAGRLSEKLFF. CDR3 coding DNA: TGTGCCAGCAGTGAAGAAGCAGGGAGGTTGAGTGAAAAACTGTTTTTT.

V and J are TRBV7-3 and TRBJ2-1; 11 bases line up with TRBD2. The length of the CDR3 is 15 residues. Germline V gene sequence: CDR1 SGHTA, CDR2 FQGTGA. J lost 9 bases, V lost 2 bases, and 6 bases had no gene match. The CDR3 here is CASSLGSGGATEQFF. CDR3 coding DNA: TGTGCCAGCAGCTTAGGTAGCGGGGGGGCCACTGAGCAGTTCTTC.

The rearrangement joins TRBV28 to TRBJ2-7, with 10 bases matching TRBD2. CDR3 length: 17 amino acids. Losses at the gene ends were 5 bases for V and 6 bases for J; bases not matched to a gene: 16. Per the germline V gene, CDR1 is MDHEN and CDR2 is SYDVKM. CDR3 nucleotides: TGTGCCAGCAGTGAAGGGGGAACTAGCGGGGTCTTAAGCGAGCAGTACTTC. Amino acids: CASSEGGTSGVLSEQYF.

The gene calls are TRBV7-2 and TRBJ2-1, with 8 nucleotides matching TRBD1. Trimming at V came to 6 bases and at J to 3 bases, leaving 4 bases not matched to a gene. The CDR3 is made up of 14 amino acids. The V gene's germline CDR1 is SGHTA and CDR2 FQGNSA. Written as DNA, the CDR3 is TGTGCCAGCAGGACCGGGACAGGCTACAATGAGCAGTTCTTC. Translated: CASRTGTGYNEQFF. Based on the CDR3 plus reference TRBV7-2 and TRBJ2-1, the full variable domain is GAGVSQSPSNKVTEKGKDVELRCDPISGHTALYWYRQSLGQGLEFLIYFQGNSAPDKSGLPSDRFSAERTGGSVSTLTIQRTQQEDSAVYLCASRTGTGYNEQFFGPGTRLTVL.

The genes are TRBV7-9 and TRBJ2-7; 16 bases are shared with TRBD2. After removal of 3 bases from V and 4 bases from J, the junction contained 9 bases not matched to a gene. The length of the CDR3 is 18 residues. Per germline, CDR1 SEHNR and CDR2 FQNEAQ (reference sequence). DNA for the CDR3: TGTGCCAGCAGCTTCCCCGGGACTAGCGGGAGGGCCACGTACGAGCAGTACTTC. Translated: CASSFPGTSGRATYEQYF.

This chain links TRBV11-3 with TRBJ2-2, with D uncertain. V lost 5 bases, J lost 0 bases, and 7 bases lay in between. This CDR3 has 14 amino acids. The germline V gene has CDR1 SGHNT and CDR2 YENEEA. The CDR3 sequence is CASSPTPNTGELFF. The CDR3 DNA sequence: TGTGCCAGCAGCCCCACACCGAACACCGGGGAGCTGTTTTTT.

The chain is built from TRBV5-4 and TRBJ2-4; TRBD2 might be the D (6 bases). Germline lookup yields CDR1 SGHNT and CDR2 YYREEE (reference sequence). With 4 bases removed from V and 2 bases from J, the gap between germline ends came to 13 bases. The CDR3 loop spans 15 amino acids. This chain's CDR3 is CASSPAGTTKNIQYF. The DNA of the CDR3 is TGTGCCAGCAGCCCTGCGGGAACGACCAAAAACATTCAGTACTTC.

This chain uses TRBV28 with TRBJ2-5, with D tentatively TRBD1 (6 bases). Trimming took off 6 bases at V and 3 bases at J, with 17 bases between the two ends. The CDR3 contains 15 residues. CDR1 is MDHEN, CDR2 SYDVKM, per germline. The CDR3 is CASRGAGTQKETQYF. DNA of the CDR3: TGTGCCAGCAGGGGAGCCGGGACACAAAAAGAGACCCAGTACTTC. The full variable domain, rest sourced from reference TRBV28 and TRBJ2-5, is DVKVTQSSRYLVKRTGEKVFLECVQDMDHENMFWYRQDPGLGLRLIYFSYDVKMKEKGDIPEGYSVSREKKERFSLILESASTNQTSMYLCASRGAGTQKETQYFGPGTRLLVL.

The DNA of the CDR3 is TGTGCCAGCTCCCGACAGGATAATGAAAAACTGTTTTTT. Amino acids: CASSRQDNEKLFF. The chain uses TRBV19 and TRBJ1-4; D may be TRBD1 (6 bases). Germline V lookup: CDR1 LNHDA, CDR2 SQIVND (reference sequence). Trimming shortened V by 9 bases and J by 4 bases, and 12 bases separated the two germline ends. The CDR3 is 13 amino acids.

The chain joins TRBV27 to TRBJ1-3, with D tentatively TRBD1 (5 bases). The CDR3 runs to 16 residues. Germline-derived CDR1 and CDR2 are MNHEY and SMNVEV (reference sequence). Trimming shortened V by 5 bases and J by 0 bases, and 14 bases separated the two germline ends. The CDR3 nucleotides read TGTGCCAGCAGTAAAACAGGACTATACTCTGGAAACACCATATATTTT. Protein sequence: CASSKTGLYSGNTIYF.

The V call is TRBV7-9, the J call TRBJ2-3; 7 nucleotides line up with TRBD1. The CDR3 is 15 amino acids. Trimming took 5 bases from V and 1 from J; bases not matched to a gene: 6. CDR1 is SEHNR, CDR2 FQNEAQ, per germline (reference sequence). The CDR3 DNA sequence: TGTGCCAGCAGCCCCACAGGGGTCGGCACAGATACGCAGTATTTT. This codes for CASSPTGVGTDTQYF. Full variable domain (outside the CDR3, taken from reference TRBV7-9 and TRBJ2-3): DTGVSQNPRHKITKRGQNVTFRCDPISEHNRLYWYRQTLGQGPEFLTYFQNEAQLEKSRLLSDRFSAERPKGSFSTLEIQRTEQGDSAMYLCASSPTGVGTDTQYFGPGTRLTVL.

V and J are TRBV15 and TRBJ1-5; D may be TRBD1 (5 bases). V was clipped by 0 bases and J by 5 bases, with 11 bases between them. The germline V gene has CDR1 LNHNV and CDR2 YYDKDF (reference sequence). This CDR3 contains 15 residues. The CDR3 region has the DNA TGTGCCACCAGCAGAGATAGGAAAGGGGATCAGCCCCAGCATTTT. Translating it yields CATSRDRKGDQPQHF.

This chain uses TRBV7-2 with TRBJ2-1; TRBD1 agrees at 9 bases. V dropped 1 base and J dropped 3; count of bases not matched to a gene: 1. This CDR3 is built from 15 residues. Per the germline V gene, CDR1 is SGHTA and CDR2 is FQGNSA. In DNA, the CDR3 is TGTGCCAGCAGCTTAGGGGGACAGGGCTACAATGAGCAGTTCTTC. Its translation: CASSLGGQGYNEQFF.

This chain joins TRBV4-3 and TRBJ1-1; D is possibly TRBD1 (5 bases). Trimming cost V 0 bases and J 6 bases, with 11 bases left between them. CDR3 size: 14 residues. The germline V gene has CDR1 LGHNA and CDR2 YSLEER. The CDR3 nucleotides are TGCGCCAGCAGCCAAGATGGTTGGGGGGCTGAAGCTTTCTTT. Protein sequence: CASSQDGWGAEAFF.

The gene calls are TRBV9 and TRBJ2-2, with D maybe TRBD1 (6 bases). This CDR3 comprises 15 residues. V was clipped by 4 bases and J by 4 bases, with 14 bases between them. Per the germline V gene, CDR1 is SGDLS and CDR2 is YYNGEE. The CDR3 reads CASSPQGWGTGELFF. CDR3 DNA sequence: TGTGCCAGCAGCCCACAGGGTTGGGGCACCGGGGAGCTGTTTTTT.

The J gene is TRBJ1-1, the V gene TRBV30; D is ambiguous. CDR1 and CDR2 (germline): GTSNPN, SVGIG (reference sequence). This CDR3 comprises 12 residues. V was shortened by 3 bases and J by 1 base, with 6 bases between the two germline ends. The CDR3 spells CAWRPGNTEAFF. CDR3 DNA: TGTGCCTGGAGACCAGGGAACACTGAAGCTTTCTTT.